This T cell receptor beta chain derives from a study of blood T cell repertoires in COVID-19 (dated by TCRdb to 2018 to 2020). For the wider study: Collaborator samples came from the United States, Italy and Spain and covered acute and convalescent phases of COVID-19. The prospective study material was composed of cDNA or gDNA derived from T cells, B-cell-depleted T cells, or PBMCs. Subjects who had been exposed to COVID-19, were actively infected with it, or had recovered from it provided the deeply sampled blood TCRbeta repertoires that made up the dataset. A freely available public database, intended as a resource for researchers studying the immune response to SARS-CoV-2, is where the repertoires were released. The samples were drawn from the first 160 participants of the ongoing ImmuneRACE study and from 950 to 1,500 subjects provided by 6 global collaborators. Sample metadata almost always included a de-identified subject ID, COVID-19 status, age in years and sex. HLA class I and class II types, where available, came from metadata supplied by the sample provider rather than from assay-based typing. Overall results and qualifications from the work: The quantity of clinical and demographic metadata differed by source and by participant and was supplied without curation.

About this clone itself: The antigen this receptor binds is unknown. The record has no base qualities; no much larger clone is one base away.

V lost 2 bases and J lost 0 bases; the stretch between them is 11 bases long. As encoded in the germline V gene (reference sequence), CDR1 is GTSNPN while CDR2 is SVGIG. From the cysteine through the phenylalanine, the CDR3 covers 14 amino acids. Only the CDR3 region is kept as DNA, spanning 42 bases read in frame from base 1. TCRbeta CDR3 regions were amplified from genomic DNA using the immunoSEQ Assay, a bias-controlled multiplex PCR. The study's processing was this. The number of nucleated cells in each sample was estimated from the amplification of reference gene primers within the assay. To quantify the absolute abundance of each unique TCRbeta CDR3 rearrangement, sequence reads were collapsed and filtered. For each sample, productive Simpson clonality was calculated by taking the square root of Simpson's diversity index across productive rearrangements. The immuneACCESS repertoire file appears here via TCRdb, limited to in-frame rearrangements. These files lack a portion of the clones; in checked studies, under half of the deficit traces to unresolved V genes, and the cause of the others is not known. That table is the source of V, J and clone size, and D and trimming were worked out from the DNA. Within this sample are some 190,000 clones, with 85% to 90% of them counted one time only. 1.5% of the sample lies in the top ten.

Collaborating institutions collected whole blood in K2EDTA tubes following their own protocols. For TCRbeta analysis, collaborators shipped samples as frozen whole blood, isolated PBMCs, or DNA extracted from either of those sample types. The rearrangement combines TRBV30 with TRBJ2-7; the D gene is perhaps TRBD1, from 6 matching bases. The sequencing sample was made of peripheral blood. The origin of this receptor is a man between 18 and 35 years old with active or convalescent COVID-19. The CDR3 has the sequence CAWSTGTPSYEQYF. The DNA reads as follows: TGTGCCTGGAGTACCGGGACACCCTCCTACGAGCAGTACTTC.